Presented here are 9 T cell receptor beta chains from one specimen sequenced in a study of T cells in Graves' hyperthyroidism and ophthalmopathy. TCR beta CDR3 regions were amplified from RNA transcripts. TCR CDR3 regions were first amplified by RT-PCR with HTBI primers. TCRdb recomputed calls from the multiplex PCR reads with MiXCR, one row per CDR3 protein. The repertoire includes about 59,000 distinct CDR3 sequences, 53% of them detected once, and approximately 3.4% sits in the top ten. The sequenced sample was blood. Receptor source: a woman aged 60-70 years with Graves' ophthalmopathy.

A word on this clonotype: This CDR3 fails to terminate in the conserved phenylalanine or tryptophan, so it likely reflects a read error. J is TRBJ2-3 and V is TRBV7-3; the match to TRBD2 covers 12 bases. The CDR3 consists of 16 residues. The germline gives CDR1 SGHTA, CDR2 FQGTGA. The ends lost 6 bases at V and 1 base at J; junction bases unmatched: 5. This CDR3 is CASSPRLAGGTDTQYL. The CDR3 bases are TGTGCCAGCAGTCCCCGACTAGCGGGGGGCACAGATACGCAGTATCTT.

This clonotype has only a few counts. CDR3 nucleotide sequence: TGTGCCAGCAGTTTCTCCCTAGCGGGGGAGCTGTTTTTT. It specifies CASSFSLAGELFF. This rearrangement joins TRBV12-3 or TRBV12-4 to TRBJ2-2; possible D gene TRBD2, 6 bases. The CDR3 runs to 13 residues. V lost 3 bases, J lost 8 bases, and 10 bases lay in between.

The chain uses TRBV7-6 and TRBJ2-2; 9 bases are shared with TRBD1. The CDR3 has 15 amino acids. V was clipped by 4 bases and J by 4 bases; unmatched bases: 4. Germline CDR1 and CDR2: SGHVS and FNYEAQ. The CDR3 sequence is CASSYGTGTTGELFF. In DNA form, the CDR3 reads TGTGCCAGCAGCTACGGGACAGGGACCACCGGGGAGCTGTTTTTT.

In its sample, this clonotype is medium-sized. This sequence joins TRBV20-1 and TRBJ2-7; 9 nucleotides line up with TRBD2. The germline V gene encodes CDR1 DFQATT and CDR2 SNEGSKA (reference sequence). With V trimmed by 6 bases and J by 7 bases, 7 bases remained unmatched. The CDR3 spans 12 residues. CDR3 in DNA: TGCAGTGCCCCGGGACTAGCTGGAGAGCAGTACTTC. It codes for CSAPGLAGEQYF.

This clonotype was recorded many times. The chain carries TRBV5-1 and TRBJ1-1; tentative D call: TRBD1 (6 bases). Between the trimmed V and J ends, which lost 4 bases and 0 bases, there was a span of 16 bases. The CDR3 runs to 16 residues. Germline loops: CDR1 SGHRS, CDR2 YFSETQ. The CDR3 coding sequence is TGCGCCAGCAGCAGAAACAGGGATATGGTGAACACTGAAGCTTTCTTT. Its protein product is CASSRNRDMVNTEAFF. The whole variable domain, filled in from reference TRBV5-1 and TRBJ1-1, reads KAGVTQTPRYLIKTRGQQVTLSCSPISGHRSVSWYQQTPGQGLQFLFEYFSETQRNKGNFPGRFSGRQFSNSRSEMNVSTLELGDSALYLCASSRNRDMVNTEAFFGQGTRLTVV.

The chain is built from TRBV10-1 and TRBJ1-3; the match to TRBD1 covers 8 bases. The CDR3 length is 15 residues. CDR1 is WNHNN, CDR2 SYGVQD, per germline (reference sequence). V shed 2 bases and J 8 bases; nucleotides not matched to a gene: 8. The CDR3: CASSEDRGGGYTIYF. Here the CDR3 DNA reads TGCGCCAGCAGTGAGGACAGGGGTGGCGGCTACACCATATATTTT.

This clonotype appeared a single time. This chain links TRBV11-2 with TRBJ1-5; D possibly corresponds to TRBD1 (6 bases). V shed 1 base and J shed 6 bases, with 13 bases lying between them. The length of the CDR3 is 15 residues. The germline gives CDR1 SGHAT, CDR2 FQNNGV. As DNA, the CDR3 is TGTGCCAGCAGCTTAGGATCAGGGGCGGGTCAGCCCCAGCATTTT. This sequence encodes CASSLGSGAGQPQHF.

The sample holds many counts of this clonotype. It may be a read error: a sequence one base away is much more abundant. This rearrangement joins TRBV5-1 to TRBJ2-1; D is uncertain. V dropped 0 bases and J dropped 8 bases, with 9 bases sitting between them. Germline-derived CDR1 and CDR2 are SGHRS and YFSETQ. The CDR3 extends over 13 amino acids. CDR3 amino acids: CASSLGEPDEQFF. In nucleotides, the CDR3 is TGCGCCAGCAGCTTGGGTGAGCCCGATGAGCAGTTCTTC.

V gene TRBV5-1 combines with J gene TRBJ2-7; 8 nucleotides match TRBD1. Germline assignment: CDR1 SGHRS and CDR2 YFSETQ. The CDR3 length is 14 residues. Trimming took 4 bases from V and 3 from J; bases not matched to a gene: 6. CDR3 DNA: TGCGCCAGCAGCCCAGAGGACAGGGACTACGAGCAGTACTTC. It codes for CASSPEDRDYEQYF.